The source of this TCR beta chain is a study of blood T cell repertoires in COVID-19. Study summary: Whether acute or convalescent, the COVID-19 samples came from the United States, Italy and Spain.

CDR3 length equals 15 residues. Looked up from germline, CDR1 is LGHDT and CDR2 is YNNKEL (reference sequence). After removal of 4 bases from V and 2 bases from J, the junction contained 5 bases not matched to a gene. The method was immunoSEQ multiplex PCR; TCRdb's version includes in-frame clones alone and lacks a portion of them. This sample has about 210,000 clones; almost 85% occur once, and the top ten carry approximately 8%. The chain has TRBV3-1 (or the pseudogene TRBV3-2) and TRBJ2-3; 8 nucleotides line up with TRBD1. The source of this sequence is a woman in her fifties or sixties with active or convalescent COVID-19. Sequencing input: peripheral blood. The CDR3 DNA reads as TGTGCCAGCAGCCCTTGGACAGGGCTCACAGATACGCAGTATTTT. As protein: CASSPWTGLTDTQYF.